This TCR beta chain was observed in a study of T-cell memory formation after mild COVID-19. One entry per CDR3 protein, called by TCRdb with MiXCR from the 5' RACE reads. The table records almost 250,000 distinct CDR3 sequences, less than 20% of them present only once. The CDR3 is 17 residues long. Germline V gene sequence: CDR1 SGHNT, CDR2 YENEEA. Trimming cost V 6 bases and J 2 bases, with 20 bases left between them. The chain joins TRBV11-3 to TRBJ1-5; TRBD1 is a possible D gene (5 bases). Sequencing was carried out using PBMCs or a T cell subset sorted from them (not recorded which). The TCR comes from an adult woman who had mild COVID-19 (a few samples of this study predate the infection). Cell type and time point are not known. CDR3 loop: CASRIKGLSGGNQPQHF. The CDR3 DNA is TGTGCCAGCAGGATTAAGGGACTCTCGGGAGGCAATCAGCCCCAGCATTTT. Filled out from reference TRBV11-3 and TRBJ1-5, the complete variable domain reads EAGVVQSPRYKIIEKKQPVAFWCNPISGHNTLYWYLQNLGQGPELLIRYENEEAVDDSQLPKDRFSAERLKGVDSTLKIQPAELGDSAVYLCASRIKGLSGGNQPQHFGDGTRLSIL.